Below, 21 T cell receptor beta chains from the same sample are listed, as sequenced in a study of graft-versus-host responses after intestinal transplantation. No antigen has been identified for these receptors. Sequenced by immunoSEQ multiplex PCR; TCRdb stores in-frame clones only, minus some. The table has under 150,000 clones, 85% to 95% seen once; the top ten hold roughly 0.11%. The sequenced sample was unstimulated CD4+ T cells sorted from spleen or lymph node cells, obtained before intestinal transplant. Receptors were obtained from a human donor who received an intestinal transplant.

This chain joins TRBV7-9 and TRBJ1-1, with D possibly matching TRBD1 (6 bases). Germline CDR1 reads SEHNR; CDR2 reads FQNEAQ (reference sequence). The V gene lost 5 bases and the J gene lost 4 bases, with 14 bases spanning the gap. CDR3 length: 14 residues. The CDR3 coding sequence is TGTGCCAGCAGCCGCGACGGAGGGGGCACTGAAGCTTTCTTT. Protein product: CASSRDGGGTEAFF.

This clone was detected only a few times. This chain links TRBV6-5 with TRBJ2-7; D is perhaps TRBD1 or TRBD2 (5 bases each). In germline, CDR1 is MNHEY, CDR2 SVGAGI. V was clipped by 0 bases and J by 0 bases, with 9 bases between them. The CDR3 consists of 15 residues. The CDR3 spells CASSYSPGGSYEQYF. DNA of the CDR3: TGTGCCAGCAGTTACTCTCCTGGGGGCTCCTACGAGCAGTACTTC.

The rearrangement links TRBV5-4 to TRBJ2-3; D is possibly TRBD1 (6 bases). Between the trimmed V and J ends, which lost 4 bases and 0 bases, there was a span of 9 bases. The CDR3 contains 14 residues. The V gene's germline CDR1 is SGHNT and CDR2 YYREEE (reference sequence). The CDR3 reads CASSPTGSTDTQYF. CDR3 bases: TGTGCCAGCAGCCCGACAGGTAGCACAGATACGCAGTATTTT.

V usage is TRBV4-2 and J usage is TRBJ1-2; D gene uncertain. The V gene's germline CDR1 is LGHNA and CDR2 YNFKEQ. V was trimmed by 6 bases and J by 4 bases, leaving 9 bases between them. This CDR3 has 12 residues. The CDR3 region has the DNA TGTGCCAGCAGTCCGGACTTCTATGGCTACACCTTC. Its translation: CASSPDFYGYTF.

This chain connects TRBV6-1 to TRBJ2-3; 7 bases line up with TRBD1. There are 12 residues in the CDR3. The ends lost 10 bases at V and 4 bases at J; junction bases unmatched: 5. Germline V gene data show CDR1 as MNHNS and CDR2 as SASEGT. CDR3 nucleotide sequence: TGTGCCACCACAGGGGCCGCAGATACGCAGTATTTT. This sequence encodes CATTGAADTQYF.

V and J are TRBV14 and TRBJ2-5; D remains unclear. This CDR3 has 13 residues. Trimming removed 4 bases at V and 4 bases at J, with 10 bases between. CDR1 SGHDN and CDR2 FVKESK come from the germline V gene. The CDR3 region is CASSRQVVETQYF. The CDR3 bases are TGTGCCAGCAGCCGACAAGTGGTAGAGACCCAGTACTTC.

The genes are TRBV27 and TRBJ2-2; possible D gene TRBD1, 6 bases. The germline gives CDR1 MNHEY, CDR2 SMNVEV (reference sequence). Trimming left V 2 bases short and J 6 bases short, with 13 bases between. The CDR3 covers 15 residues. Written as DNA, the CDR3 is TGTGCCAGCAGTTTACGCCCCAGGGGTGCCGGGGAGCTGTTTTTT. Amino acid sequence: CASSLRPRGAGELFF.

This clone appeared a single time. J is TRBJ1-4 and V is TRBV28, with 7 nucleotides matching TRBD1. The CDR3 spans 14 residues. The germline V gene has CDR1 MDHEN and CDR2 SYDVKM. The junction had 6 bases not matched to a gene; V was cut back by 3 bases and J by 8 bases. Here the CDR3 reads CASSLTGIREKLFF. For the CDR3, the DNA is TGTGCCAGCAGTTTGACAGGGATTAGAGAAAAACTGTTTTTT.

In nucleotides, the CDR3 is TGCGCCAGCAGCTTGGGACTGAACTCCTACAATGAGCAGTTCTTC. Protein sequence: CASSLGLNSYNEQFF. The V call is TRBV5-1, the J call TRBJ2-1; D is ambiguous. The CDR3 runs 15 residues. Germline V CDR1 and CDR2: SGHRS, YFSETQ. Trimming took off 0 bases at V and 0 bases at J, with 7 bases between the two ends.

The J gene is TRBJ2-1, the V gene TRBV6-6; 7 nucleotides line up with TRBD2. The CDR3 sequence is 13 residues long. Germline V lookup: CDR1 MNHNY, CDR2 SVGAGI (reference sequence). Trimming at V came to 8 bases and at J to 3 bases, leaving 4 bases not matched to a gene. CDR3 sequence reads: CASGIAGYNEQFF. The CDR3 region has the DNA TGTGCCAGCGGGATAGCGGGCTACAATGAGCAGTTCTTC.

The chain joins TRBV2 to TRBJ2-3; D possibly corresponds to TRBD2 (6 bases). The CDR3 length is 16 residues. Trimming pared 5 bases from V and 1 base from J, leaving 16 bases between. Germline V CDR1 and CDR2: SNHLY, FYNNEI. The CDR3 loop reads CASSFRWASGTDTQYF. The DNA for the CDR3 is TGTGCCAGCAGTTTTAGATGGGCTAGCGGCACAGATACGCAGTATTTT.

CDR3 amino acids: CASGLGQGVAYEQFF. For the CDR3, the DNA is TGTGCTAGTGGTTTGGGACAGGGTGTAGCCTATGAGCAGTTCTTC. The rearrangement joins TRBV12-5 to TRBJ2-1; 7 bases agree with TRBD1. This CDR3 is 15 amino acids long. The V segment lost 1 base and the J segment 8 bases; nucleotides outside the gene matches: 8. Germline V gene sequence: CDR1 LGHNT, CDR2 FRNRAP.

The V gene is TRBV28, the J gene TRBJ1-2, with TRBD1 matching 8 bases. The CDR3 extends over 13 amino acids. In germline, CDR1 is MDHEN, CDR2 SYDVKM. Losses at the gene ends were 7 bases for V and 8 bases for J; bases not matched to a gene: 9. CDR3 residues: CASTRQGKSGYTF. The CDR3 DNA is TGTGCCAGCACCCGACAGGGGAAGAGCGGCTACACCTTC.

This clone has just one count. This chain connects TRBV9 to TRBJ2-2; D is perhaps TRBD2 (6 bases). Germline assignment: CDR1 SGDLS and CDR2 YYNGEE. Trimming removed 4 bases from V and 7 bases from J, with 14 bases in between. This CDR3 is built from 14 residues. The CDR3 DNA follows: TGTGCCAGCAGCCCAATTGGGGGGTTCGGGGAGCTGTTTTTT. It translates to CASSPIGGFGELFF. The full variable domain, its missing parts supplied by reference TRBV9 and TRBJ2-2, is DSGVTQTPKHLITATGQRVTLRCSPRSGDLSVYWYQQSLDQGLQFLIQYYNGEERAKGNILERFSAQQFPDLHSELNLSSLELGDSALYFCASSPIGGFGELFFGEGSRLTVL.

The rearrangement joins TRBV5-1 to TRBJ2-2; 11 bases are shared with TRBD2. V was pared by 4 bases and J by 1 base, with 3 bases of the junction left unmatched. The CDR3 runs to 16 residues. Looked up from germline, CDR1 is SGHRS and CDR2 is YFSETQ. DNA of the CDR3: TGCGCCAGCAGCAGAGGACTAGCGGGGAACACCGGGGAGCTGTTTTTT. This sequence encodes CASSRGLAGNTGELFF.

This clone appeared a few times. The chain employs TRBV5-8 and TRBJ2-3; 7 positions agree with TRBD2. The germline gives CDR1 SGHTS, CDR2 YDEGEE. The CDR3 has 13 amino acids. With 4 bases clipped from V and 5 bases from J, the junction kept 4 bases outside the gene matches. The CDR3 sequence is CASSLGGRDTQYF. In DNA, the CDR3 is TGTGCCAGCAGCCTGGGAGGGAGAGATACGCAGTATTTT.

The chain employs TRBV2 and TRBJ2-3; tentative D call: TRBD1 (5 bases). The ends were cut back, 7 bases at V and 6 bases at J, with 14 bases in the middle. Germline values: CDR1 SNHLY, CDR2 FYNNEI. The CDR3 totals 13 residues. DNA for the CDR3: TGTGCCAGCACTAGAACAGGCCGGGATACGCAGTATTTT. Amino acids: CASTRTGRDTQYF.

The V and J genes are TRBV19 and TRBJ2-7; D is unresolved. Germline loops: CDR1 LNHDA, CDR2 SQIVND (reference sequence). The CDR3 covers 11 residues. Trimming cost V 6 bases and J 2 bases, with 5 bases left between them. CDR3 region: CASSAAYEQYF. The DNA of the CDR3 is TGTGCCAGTAGCGCGGCCTACGAGCAGTACTTC.

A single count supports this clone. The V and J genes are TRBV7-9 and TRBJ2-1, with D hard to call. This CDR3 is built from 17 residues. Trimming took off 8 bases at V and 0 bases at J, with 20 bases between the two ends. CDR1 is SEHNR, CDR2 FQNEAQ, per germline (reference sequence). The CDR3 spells CASRPLAREPSYNEQFF. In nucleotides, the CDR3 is TGTGCCAGCCGACCCCTTGCCCGTGAACCCTCCTACAATGAGCAGTTCTTC.

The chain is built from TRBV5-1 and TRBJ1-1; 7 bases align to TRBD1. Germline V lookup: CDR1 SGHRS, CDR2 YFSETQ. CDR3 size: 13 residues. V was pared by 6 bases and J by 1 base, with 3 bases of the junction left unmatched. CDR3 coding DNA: TGCGCCAGCATGGGACAGCCGAACACTGAAGCTTTCTTT. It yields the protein CASMGQPNTEAFF.

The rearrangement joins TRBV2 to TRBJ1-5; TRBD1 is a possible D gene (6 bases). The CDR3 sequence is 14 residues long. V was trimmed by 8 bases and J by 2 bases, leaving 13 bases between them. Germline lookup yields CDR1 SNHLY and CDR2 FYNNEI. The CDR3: CASGRSGGNQPQHF. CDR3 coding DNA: TGTGCCAGCGGCAGGTCAGGGGGCAATCAGCCCCAGCATTTT.